The 10 T cell receptor beta chains in this list originate from one sample, sequenced in a study of T cells expressing NK-cell markers. TCRdb derives one entry per CDR3 protein from the 5' RACE reads, leaving out DNA. The table lists about 550,000 distinct CDR3 sequences. Sequenced sample: blood T cells: a sorted CD56 or NKG2C T cell subset, CD4+ or CD8+ T cells, or bulk PBMC T cells (not recorded which). These receptors originate from a man between 18 and 29 years old in good health.

The chain links TRBV7-8 to TRBJ2-1; there is no DNA to check the TCRdb D call of TRBD1. This CDR3 is 14 amino acids long. The V gene's germline CDR1 is SGHVS and CDR2 FQNEAQ. The CDR3 loop is CASSFRGEVNEQFF. The entire variable domain, with the rest obtained from reference TRBV7-8 and TRBJ2-1, is as follows: GAGVSQSPRYKVAKRGQDVALRCDPISGHVSLFWYQQALGQGPEFLTYFQNEAQLDKSGLPSDRFFAERPEGSVSTLKIQRTQQEDSAVYLCASSFRGEVNEQFFGPGTRLTVL.

The chain links TRBV4-1 to TRBJ2-3; TCRdb names TRBD2, which stays unverified in the absence of DNA. The germline gives CDR1 MGHRA, CDR2 YSYEKL. The CDR3 has 16 amino acids. The chain's CDR3 is CASSQPGLAGADTQYF.

The chain carries TRBV6-4 and TRBJ1-5; without DNA, the TCRdb call of TRBD1 cannot be checked. Germline loops: CDR1 MRHNA, CDR2 SNTAGT. The CDR3 totals 19 residues. CDR3 residues: CASRDKQGARGYSNQPQHF.

The chain uses TRBV5-1 and TRBJ1-4; there is no DNA to check the TCRdb D call of TRBD1. The CDR3 totals 15 residues. From germline, CDR1 is SGHRS and CDR2 YFSETQ. The CDR3 sequence is CASSPSTGVNEKLFF.

The chain is built from TRBV4-1 and TRBJ2-1; TCRdb calls TRBD1, which cannot be checked without DNA. The CDR3 is 14 residues long. Germline CDR1 reads MGHRA; CDR2 reads YSYEKL. The CDR3 spells CASSQDHIGGASFF.

The V and J genes are TRBV12-3 or TRBV12-4 and TRBJ1-1. The CDR3 contains 13 residues. CDR3 sequence reads: CASSPRRDTEAFF.

This chain joins TRBV5-1 and TRBJ2-3; the D call from TCRdb, TRBD2, cannot be confirmed without DNA. The germline CDR1 and CDR2 sequences are SGHRS and YFSETQ. The CDR3 runs 16 residues. CDR3 in amino acids: CASMGLAGTSTDTQYF.

The chain uses TRBV2 and TRBJ2-3; absent DNA, TCRdb's TRBD2 call cannot be checked. Per germline, CDR1 SNHLY and CDR2 FYNNEI. This CDR3 spans 14 amino acids. CDR3 residues: CASTPDSPLNTQYF.

The rearrangement links TRBV28 to TRBJ1-3; as DNA is missing, the TRBD1 call by TCRdb cannot be tested. Germline CDR1 and CDR2: MDHEN and SYDVKM. This CDR3 is 16 amino acids long. The CDR3 spells CASSRSGSTTGNTIYF.

The chain recombines TRBV5-4 with TRBJ2-3. This CDR3 contains 16 residues. Germline V CDR1 and CDR2: SGHNT, YYREEE (reference sequence). The CDR3 reads CASSPGQLLSTDTQYF.